The sequence of this T cell receptor (beta chain) was determined in a study of graft-versus-host responses after intestinal transplantation. The overall study: Each patient got anti-thymocyte globulin induction, then tacrolimus and steroids for roughly 3 years.

The data were produced by immunoSEQ multiplex PCR, yet TCRdb's version contains in-frame clones alone and is incomplete. Of about 17,000 clones in the sample, roughly three quarters were seen once. Trimming left V 0 bases short and J 7 bases short, with 15 bases between. This CDR3 spans 15 amino acids. Germline V gives CDR1 SGHTA, CDR2 FQGTGA. To release intraepithelial and lamina propria lymphocytes, the graft tissue was processed. This clonotype was sampled from a human patient who received an intestinal transplant, so some T cells may come from the graft donor. The sequences come from ileum tissue, collected about 430 days after intestinal transplant. V gene TRBV7-3 combines with J gene TRBJ2-5, with D unresolved. This CDR3 reads CASSLTLDFGGTQYF. DNA of the CDR3: TGTGCCAGCAGCTTAACCCTCGACTTCGGTGGGACCCAGTACTTC.